A selection of T cell receptor beta chains follows, all from one sample in a study of post-analysis software for immune sequencing data. TCRdb ran MiXCR on the PCR reads and lists one entry per CDR3 protein. Of hundreds of thousands of distinct CDR3 sequences listed, roughly 27% are singletons. Sequencing input: blood. The receptors originated from a girl aged 10 to 17 with multiple sclerosis. CDR3s include the opening cysteine and the closing phenylalanine or tryptophan. The D gene is left open where the match is weak. Clone size appears in some rows only: once, few, many, or a class for an expanded clone.

v_gene: TRBV28
d_gene: .
abundance: few
j_gene: TRBJ1-2
CDR3nt: TGTGCCAGCACCCCTGGAGTCAGACACTATGGCTACACCTTC
CDR3aa: CASTPGVRHYGYTF

v_gene: TRBV20-1
d_gene: .
abundance: .
j_gene: TRBJ2-3
CDR3nt: TGCAGTGTCCAAATCACAGATACGCAGTATTTT
CDR3aa: CSVQITDTQYF

v_gene: TRBV2
d_gene: .
abundance: .
j_gene: TRBJ2-1
CDR3nt: TGTGCCACCCTGGGGGGGGCCAATGAGCAGTTCTTC
CDR3aa: CATLGGANEQFF

v_gene: TRBV5-5
d_gene: .
abundance: .
j_gene: TRBJ2-7
CDR3nt: TGTGCCAGCAGCCTGGGGGCGGCGCCCGCCTACGAGCAGTACTTC
CDR3aa: CASSLGAAPAYEQYF

v_gene: TRBV3-1
d_gene: .
abundance: few
j_gene: TRBJ2-1
CDR3nt: TGTGCCAGCCGGACAGTGGGGTTCGGTGAGCAGTTCTTC
CDR3aa: CASRTVGFGEQFF

v_gene: TRBV5-1
d_gene: TRBD1
abundance: .
j_gene: TRBJ1-2
CDR3nt: TGCGCCAGCAGCTTTGACAGGGGAAACTATGGCTACACCTTC
CDR3aa: CASSFDRGNYGYTF

v_gene: TRBV4-1
d_gene: .
abundance: .
j_gene: TRBJ2-1
CDR3nt: TGCGCCAGCAGCCAAACCAAAATGTACAATGAGCAGTTCTTC
CDR3aa: CASSQTKMYNEQFF

v_gene: TRBV7-2
d_gene: TRBD2
abundance: .
j_gene: TRBJ2-1
CDR3nt: TGTGCCAGCAGCGGACGAAGCGGGAGGTACAATGAGCAGTTCTTC
CDR3aa: CASSGRSGRYNEQFF

v_gene: TRBV12-5
d_gene: .
abundance: few
j_gene: TRBJ2-1
CDR3nt: TGTGCTAGTGGCCAGGACCCGAGCTCCTACAATGAGCAGTTCTTC
CDR3aa: CASGQDPSSYNEQFF

v_gene: TRBV28
d_gene: .
abundance: .
j_gene: TRBJ1-4
CDR3nt: TGTGCCAGCAGTTTATTACAGAATGAAAAACTGTTTTTT
CDR3aa: CASSLLQNEKLFF

v_gene: TRBV11-2
d_gene: .
abundance: few
j_gene: TRBJ2-7
CDR3nt: TGTGCCAGCAGCAGGCTTAGGGGATACGAGCAGTACTTC
CDR3aa: CASSRLRGYEQYF

v_gene: TRBV12-3/TRBV12-4
d_gene: .
abundance: few
j_gene: TRBJ2-6
CDR3nt: TGTGCCAGCAGTTTGAGGGCTGGGGCCAACGTCCTGACTTTC
CDR3aa: CASSLRAGANVLTF

v_gene: TRBV28
d_gene: .
abundance: .
j_gene: TRBJ2-1
CDR3nt: TGTGCCAGCAGTCCGCAGGACTTAGAGACCCAGTTCTTC
CDR3aa: CASSPQDLETQFF

v_gene: TRBV4-3
d_gene: .
abundance: few
j_gene: TRBJ2-1
CDR3nt: TGCGCCAGCAGCCTCAGACTGGGGAACTACAATGAGCAGTTCTTC
CDR3aa: CASSLRLGNYNEQFF

v_gene: TRBV24-1
d_gene: .
abundance: many
j_gene: TRBJ2-1
CDR3nt: TGTGCCACCAGTCAGGGCTCGAGGGGCAATGAGCAGTTCTTC
CDR3aa: CATSQGSRGNEQFF

v_gene: TRBV6-5
d_gene: .
abundance: many
j_gene: TRBJ1-2
CDR3nt: TGTGCCAGCAGTTACTCGGGAGGAGGCTACACCTTC
CDR3aa: CASSYSGGGYTF

v_gene: TRBV9
d_gene: TRBD2
abundance: .
j_gene: TRBJ2-1
CDR3nt: TGTGCCAGCAGCCCAACTAGCGTAAACAATGAGCAGTTCTTC
CDR3aa: CASSPTSVNNEQFF

v_gene: TRBV20-1
d_gene: .
abundance: few
j_gene: TRBJ1-5
CDR3nt: TGCAGTGCTAGGGGGACAACAGGGATGGGTCGTCAGCCCCAGCATTTT
CDR3aa: CSARGTTGMGRQPQHF

v_gene: TRBV4-3
d_gene: TRBD2
abundance: .
j_gene: TRBJ2-7
CDR3nt: TGCGCCAGCAGCCTAGGACTAGCGGGAGACTCCCATTGGTACGAGCAGTACTTC
CDR3aa: CASSLGLAGDSHWYEQYF

v_gene: TRBV7-2
d_gene: TRBD1
abundance: .
j_gene: TRBJ1-5
CDR3nt: TGTGCCAGCAGCCCGGGGAGACCGGGGACAGACAATCAGCCCCAGCATTTT
CDR3aa: CASSPGRPGTDNQPQHF

v_gene: TRBV20-1
d_gene: .
abundance: few
j_gene: TRBJ2-5
CDR3nt: TGCAGTGCTGGAACACCAGAGACCCAGTACTTC
CDR3aa: CSAGTPETQYF

v_gene: TRBV9
d_gene: .
abundance: .
j_gene: TRBJ1-1
CDR3nt: TGTGCCAGCAAGGCGGGACCTAACACTGAAGCTTTCTTT
CDR3aa: CASKAGPNTEAFF

v_gene: TRBV11-2
d_gene: TRBD2
abundance: few
j_gene: TRBJ2-7
CDR3nt: TGTGCCAGCAGCTTAGAGGGTTATGGTAGGACTAGCGGATTCCGTCTCGAGCAGTACTTC
CDR3aa: CASSLEGYGRTSGFRLEQYF

v_gene: TRBV7-6
d_gene: TRBD1
abundance: .
j_gene: TRBJ2-1
CDR3nt: TGTGCCAGCAGCTACTCGGGACAGGGGGACAATGAGCAGTTCTTC
CDR3aa: CASSYSGQGDNEQFF

v_gene: TRBV24-1
d_gene: .
abundance: .
j_gene: TRBJ2-7
CDR3nt: TGTGCCACCAGCAAGGCCGAGGGCGGATCCTACGAGCAGTACTTC
CDR3aa: CATSKAEGGSYEQYF

v_gene: TRBV18
d_gene: .
abundance: few
j_gene: TRBJ2-7
CDR3nt: TGTGCCAGCTCACCTCGGGAATCCGAGCAGTACTTC
CDR3aa: CASSPRESEQYF

v_gene: TRBV20-1
d_gene: .
abundance: .
j_gene: TRBJ2-1
CDR3nt: TGCAGTGCTAGAGTCTTGTATGAGCAGTTCTTC
CDR3aa: CSARVLYEQFF

v_gene: TRBV3-1
d_gene: TRBD2
abundance: .
j_gene: TRBJ2-7
CDR3nt: TGTGCCAGTGGCCCCGGGACTAGGGAGCAGTACTTC
CDR3aa: CASGPGTREQYF

v_gene: TRBV7-2
d_gene: .
abundance: .
j_gene: TRBJ2-7
CDR3nt: TGTGCCAGCAGTCGCCAGGGGAACGTCGCCCTCTACGAGCAGTACTTC
CDR3aa: CASSRQGNVALYEQYF

v_gene: TRBV6-1
d_gene: .
abundance: few
j_gene: TRBJ1-1
CDR3nt: TGTGCCAGCAGCCTTCGGACGGGGAACACTGAAGCTTTCTTT
CDR3aa: CASSLRTGNTEAFF

v_gene: TRBV7-9
d_gene: TRBD1
abundance: .
j_gene: TRBJ1-4
CDR3nt: TGTGCCAGCAGCCCACGGGGACAGGGGAGAGAAAAACTGTTTTTT
CDR3aa: CASSPRGQGREKLFF

v_gene: TRBV3-1
d_gene: .
abundance: .
j_gene: TRBJ1-1
CDR3nt: TGTGCCAGCAGCCAAGGCCTGAGAGCTTTCTTT
CDR3aa: CASSQGLRAFF

v_gene: TRBV5-6
d_gene: .
abundance: few
j_gene: TRBJ2-7
CDR3nt: TGTGCCAGCAGCTCGTCCCTGGGGGCGTTTGGCGAGCAGTACTTC
CDR3aa: CASSSSLGAFGEQYF

v_gene: TRBV4-2
d_gene: .
abundance: few
j_gene: TRBJ2-1
CDR3nt: TGTGCCAGCAGCCCGTTTATGTCCTACAATGAGCAGTTCTTC
CDR3aa: CASSPFMSYNEQFF

v_gene: TRBV29-1
d_gene: .
abundance: few
j_gene: TRBJ1-2
CDR3nt: TGCAGCGTCCTCAGGGACGACCCTGGCTACACCTTC
CDR3aa: CSVLRDDPGYTF

v_gene: TRBV5-1
d_gene: .
abundance: .
j_gene: TRBJ2-7
CDR3nt: TGCGCCAGCAGCTTGGAACCCGCCTACGAGCAGTACTTC
CDR3aa: CASSLEPAYEQYF

v_gene: TRBV5-1
d_gene: TRBD1
abundance: .
j_gene: TRBJ2-1
CDR3nt: TGCGCCAGCAGCCGAAACAGGGGATTCTCTCAAGGCAATGAGCAGTTCTTC
CDR3aa: CASSRNRGFSQGNEQFF

v_gene: TRBV20-1
d_gene: TRBD2
abundance: .
j_gene: TRBJ2-3
CDR3nt: TGCAGTGCGCAACTAGCGGGGCTAAGCACAGATACGCAGTATTTT
CDR3aa: CSAQLAGLSTDTQYF

v_gene: TRBV15
d_gene: .
abundance: .
j_gene: TRBJ1-1
CDR3nt: TGTGCCACCAGCAAGGGGGGAAGCGCTTTGGGTTTCTTT
CDR3aa: CATSKGGSALGFF

v_gene: TRBV10-1
d_gene: .
abundance: .
j_gene: TRBJ1-1
CDR3nt: TGCGCCAGCATGGGCGGAAGGAACACTGAAGCTTTCTTT
CDR3aa: CASMGGRNTEAFF

v_gene: TRBV29-1
d_gene: .
abundance: .
j_gene: TRBJ2-4
CDR3nt: TGCAGCGTTCGGGACGAGGCCAAAAACATTCAGTACTTC
CDR3aa: CSVRDEAKNIQYF

v_gene: TRBV5-1
d_gene: TRBD1
abundance: few
j_gene: TRBJ2-5
CDR3nt: TGCGCCAGCAACCACGGACAGGGGGAGACCCAGTACTTC
CDR3aa: CASNHGQGETQYF

v_gene: TRBV29-1
d_gene: .
abundance: few
j_gene: TRBJ1-5
CDR3nt: TGCAGCGTTGCGGTAGGGGGGGCGAATCAGCCCCAGCATTTT
CDR3aa: CSVAVGGANQPQHF

v_gene: TRBV5-1
d_gene: TRBD2
abundance: .
j_gene: TRBJ2-5
CDR3nt: TGCGCCAGCAGCTTGCGGACTAGCGATCGGCAAGAGACCCAGTACTTC
CDR3aa: CASSLRTSDRQETQYF

v_gene: TRBV29-1
d_gene: TRBD1
abundance: few
j_gene: TRBJ1-4
CDR3nt: TGCAGCGGCCAGGGAATGGGACAGGGCAATGAAAAACTGTTTTTT
CDR3aa: CSGQGMGQGNEKLFF

v_gene: TRBV3-1
d_gene: .
abundance: .
j_gene: TRBJ2-1
CDR3nt: TGTGCCAGCAGCCTTGATTGGTCGGGGAACAATGAGCAGTTCTTC
CDR3aa: CASSLDWSGNNEQFF

v_gene: TRBV7-9
d_gene: TRBD1
abundance: .
j_gene: TRBJ2-7
CDR3nt: TGTGCCAGCAGCTTATACGGACAGGGAGCCTACGAGCAGTACTTC
CDR3aa: CASSLYGQGAYEQYF

v_gene: TRBV5-1
d_gene: TRBD2
abundance: many
j_gene: TRBJ2-3
CDR3nt: TGCGCCAGCAGCTCGGGACTAGCGGGTAGCACAGATACGCAGTATTTT
CDR3aa: CASSSGLAGSTDTQYF

v_gene: TRBV20-1
d_gene: TRBD2
abundance: .
j_gene: TRBJ2-3
CDR3nt: TGCAGTGCATCTTCCCCGGGACTAGCGGGGGGGTGGAGCACAGATACGCAGTATTTT
CDR3aa: CSASSPGLAGGWSTDTQYF

v_gene: TRBV29-1
d_gene: TRBD2
abundance: few
j_gene: TRBJ2-7
CDR3nt: TGCAGCGCGAGCGGGGGGGCCGTGAATGAGCAGTACTTC
CDR3aa: CSASGGAVNEQYF

v_gene: TRBV7-9
d_gene: TRBD2
abundance: .
j_gene: TRBJ2-7
CDR3nt: TGTGCCAGCGGGACTAGCGGGGGGCAAGCCTACGAGCAGTACTTC
CDR3aa: CASGTSGGQAYEQYF

v_gene: TRBV11-2
d_gene: .
abundance: .
j_gene: TRBJ1-2
CDR3nt: TGTGCCAACAGCCGCCGGGCTGAGGATGGCTACACCTTC
CDR3aa: CANSRRAEDGYTF

v_gene: TRBV12-3/TRBV12-4
d_gene: .
abundance: many
j_gene: TRBJ2-4
CDR3nt: TGTGCCAGCAGTTACCGAGGGGAGAACATTCAGTACTTC
CDR3aa: CASSYRGENIQYF

v_gene: TRBV7-9
d_gene: .
abundance: .
j_gene: TRBJ2-3
CDR3nt: TGTGCCAGCACCGAATCGGGGGCCCCCAATACGCAGTATTTT
CDR3aa: CASTESGAPNTQYF

v_gene: TRBV20-1
d_gene: .
abundance: .
j_gene: TRBJ2-1
CDR3nt: TGCAGTGCTAGAGATCCGGGGGCCCACAATGAGCAGTTCTTC
CDR3aa: CSARDPGAHNEQFF

v_gene: TRBV20-1
d_gene: TRBD2
abundance: .
j_gene: TRBJ2-2
CDR3nt: TGCAGTGCTAGCCGAATAACTAGCGGAGGAAACACCGGGGAGCTGTTTTTT
CDR3aa: CSASRITSGGNTGELFF

v_gene: TRBV5-1
d_gene: .
abundance: .
j_gene: TRBJ2-2
CDR3nt: TGCGCCAGCAGCATGGGTCAGCCCGGGGAGCTGTTTTTT
CDR3aa: CASSMGQPGELFF